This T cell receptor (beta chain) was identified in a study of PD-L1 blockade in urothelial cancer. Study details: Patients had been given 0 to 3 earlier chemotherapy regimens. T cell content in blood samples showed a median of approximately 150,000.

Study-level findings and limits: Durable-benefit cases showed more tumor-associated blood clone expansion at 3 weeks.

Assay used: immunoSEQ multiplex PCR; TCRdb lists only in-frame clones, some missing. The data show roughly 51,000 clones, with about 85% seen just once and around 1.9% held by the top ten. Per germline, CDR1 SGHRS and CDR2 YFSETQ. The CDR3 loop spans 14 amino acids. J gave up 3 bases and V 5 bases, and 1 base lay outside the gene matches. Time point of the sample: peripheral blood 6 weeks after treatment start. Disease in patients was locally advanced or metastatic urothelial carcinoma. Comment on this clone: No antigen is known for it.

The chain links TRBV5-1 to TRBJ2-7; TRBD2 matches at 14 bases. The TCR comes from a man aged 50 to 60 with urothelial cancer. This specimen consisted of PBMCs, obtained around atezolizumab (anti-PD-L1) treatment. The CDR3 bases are TGCGCCAGCAGAGGGACTAGCGGGGGCTACGAGCAGTACTTC. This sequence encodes CASRGTSGGYEQYF.